Each of the 5 T cell receptor beta chains below was sequenced from the same sample in a study of T cell responses to AZD1222 COVID-19 vaccine (dated by TCRdb to 2020 to 2022). The receptor library was made with the immunoSEQ multiplex PCR assay. TCRdb took over this immuneACCESS table, retaining in-frame rearrangements with V and J assigned. Such tables are incomplete; in checked studies, under half of the missing clones stem from an unresolved V gene, and the remainder is unexplained. The sample table shows 160,000 or so clones, and more than 70% are seen once. The top ten constitute 5.5% of the sample. The sample's time point label is to be understood as: baseline before first vaccination. The sequencing here drew on peripheral blood, taken on day 0 of AZD1222 vaccination. These receptors all come from an adult in good health.

J is TRBJ2-3 and V is TRBV7-2; 8 bases are shared with TRBD1. CDR3 length equals 16 residues. V dropped 3 bases and J dropped 6; count of bases not matched to a gene: 11. Per the germline V gene, CDR1 is SGHTA and CDR2 is FQGNSA. DNA of the CDR3: TGTGCCAGCAGCTTTGGACAGGGAAGCAACTGGGATACGCAGTATTTT. Encoded protein: CASSFGQGSNWDTQYF.

This chain connects TRBV6-5 to TRBJ2-2; D remains unclear. The CDR3 spans 14 residues. V was trimmed by 2 bases and J by 4 bases, leaving 8 bases between them. The germline V gene encodes CDR1 MNHEY and CDR2 SVGAGI. The chain's CDR3 is CASSYGLLTGELFF. For the CDR3, the DNA is TGTGCCAGCAGTTACGGGCTCCTCACCGGGGAGCTGTTTTTT.

This clone was observed a handful of times. This specimen includes other DNA sequences encoding the same CDR3. The chain recombines TRBV6-5 with TRBJ1-5, with D unresolved. Per germline, CDR1 MNHEY and CDR2 SVGAGI. This CDR3 comprises 12 residues. The V gene lost 2 bases and the J gene lost 6 bases, with 5 bases spanning the gap. The CDR3 spells CASSYPGQPQHF. In DNA form, the CDR3 reads TGTGCCAGCAGTTACCCTGGTCAGCCCCAGCATTTT.

This chain uses TRBV10-3 with TRBJ1-3, with 7 bases that match TRBD1. V gave up 10 bases and J gave up 2 bases; unmatched junction bases: 2. CDR3 length: 12 amino acids. In germline, CDR1 is ENHRY, CDR2 SYGVKD. The CDR3 DNA is TGTGCCACCACAGGGGCTGGAAACACCATATATTTT. Translated: CATTGAGNTIYF.

The genes are TRBV7-2 and TRBJ1-6, with TRBD1 identical over 9 bases. The V segment lost 3 bases and the J segment 7 bases; nucleotides outside the gene matches: 7. This CDR3 contains 16 residues. CDR1 is SGHTA and CDR2 is FQGNSA in the germline V gene. CDR3 in DNA: TGTGCCAGCAGCTTTCGGCCGGGACAGGGAAATTCACCCCTCCACTTT. Translating it yields CASSFRPGQGNSPLHF.